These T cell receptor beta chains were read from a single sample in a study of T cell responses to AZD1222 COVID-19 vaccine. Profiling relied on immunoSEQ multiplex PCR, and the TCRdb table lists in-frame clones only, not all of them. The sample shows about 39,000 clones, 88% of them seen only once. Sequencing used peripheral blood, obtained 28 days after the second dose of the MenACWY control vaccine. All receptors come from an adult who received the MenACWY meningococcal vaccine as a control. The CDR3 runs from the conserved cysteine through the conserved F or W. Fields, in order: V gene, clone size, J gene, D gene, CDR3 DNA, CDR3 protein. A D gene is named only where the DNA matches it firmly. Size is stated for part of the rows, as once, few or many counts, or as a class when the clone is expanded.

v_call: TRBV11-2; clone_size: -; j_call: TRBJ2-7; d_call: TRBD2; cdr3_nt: TGTGCCAGCAGCTTAGTTAGAGTCCCTGCGGGGGACCCCTCCTACGAGCAGTACTTC; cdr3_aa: CASSLVRVPAGDPSYEQYF
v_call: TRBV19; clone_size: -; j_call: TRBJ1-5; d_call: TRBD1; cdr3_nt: TGTGCCAGTAATGGACAGGGCGGTAATCAGCCCCAGCATTTT; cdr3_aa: CASNGQGGNQPQHF
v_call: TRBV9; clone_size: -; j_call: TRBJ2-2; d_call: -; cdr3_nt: TGTGCCAGCAGCGAGGGGTCGCGGACCGGGGAGCTGTTTTTT; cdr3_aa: CASSEGSRTGELFF
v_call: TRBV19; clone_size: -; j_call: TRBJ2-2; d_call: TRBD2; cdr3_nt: TGTGCCAGTAAGGCGCTAGCGGGAGGGCGCACCGGGGAGCTGTTTTTT; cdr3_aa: CASKALAGGRTGELFF
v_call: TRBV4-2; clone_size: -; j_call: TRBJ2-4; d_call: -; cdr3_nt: TGTGCCAGCAGCCAGGGGGAAGGGGTGGAAAACATTCAGTACTTC; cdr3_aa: CASSQGEGVENIQYF
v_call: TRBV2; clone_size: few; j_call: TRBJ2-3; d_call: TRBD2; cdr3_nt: TGTGCCAGCCTAGCGGGAGGTGATACGCAGTATTTT; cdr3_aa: CASLAGGDTQYF
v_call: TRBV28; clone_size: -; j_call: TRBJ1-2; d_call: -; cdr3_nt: TGTGCCAGCAGTTCCTCCTTTGGCAGCTACTATGGCTACACCTTC; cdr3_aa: CASSSSFGSYYGYTF
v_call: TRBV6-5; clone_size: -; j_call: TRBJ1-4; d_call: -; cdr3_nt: TGTGCCAGCCGGTTGGGGGGCACTAATGAAAAACTGTTTTTT; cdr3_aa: CASRLGGTNEKLFF
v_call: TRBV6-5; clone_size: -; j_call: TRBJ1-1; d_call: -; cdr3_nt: TGTGCCAGCAGTAAGCGCAGGGAAAACACTGAAGCTTTCTTT; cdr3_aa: CASSKRRENTEAFF
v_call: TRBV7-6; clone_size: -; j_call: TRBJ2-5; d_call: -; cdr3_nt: TGTGCCAGCAGCTTATTCGGGTACCAAGAGACCCAGTACTTC; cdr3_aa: CASSLFGYQETQYF
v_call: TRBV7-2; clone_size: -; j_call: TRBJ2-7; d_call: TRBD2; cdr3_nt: TGTGCCAGCAGCTTTGCTAGCGGGTCCTACGAGCAGTACTTC; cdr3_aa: CASSFASGSYEQYF
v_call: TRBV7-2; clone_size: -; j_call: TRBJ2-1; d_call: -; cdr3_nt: TGTGCCAGCAAATATTATGTATCCCTCAATGAGCAGTTCTTC; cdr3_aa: CASKYYVSLNEQFF
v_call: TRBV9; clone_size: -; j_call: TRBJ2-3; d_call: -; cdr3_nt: TGTGCCAGCAGCGAGCGCGGGAAGGCAGATACGCAGTATTTT; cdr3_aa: CASSERGKADTQYF
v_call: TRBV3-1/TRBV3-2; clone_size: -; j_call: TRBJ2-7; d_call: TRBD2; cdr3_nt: TGTGCCAGCAGCCAAGGGGGTAGCGGGAGGAGCTTCTACGAGCAGTACTTC; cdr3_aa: CASSQGGSGRSFYEQYF
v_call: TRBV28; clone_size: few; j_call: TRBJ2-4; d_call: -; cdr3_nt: TGTGCCAGCAGTTTTGGGTCGGGAAACATTCAGTACTTC; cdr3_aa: CASSFGSGNIQYF
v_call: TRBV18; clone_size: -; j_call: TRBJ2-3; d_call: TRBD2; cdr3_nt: TGTGCCAGCTCACCAAGTACTAGCGGGAGAAGAGCAGATACGCAGTATTTT; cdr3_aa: CASSPSTSGRRADTQYF
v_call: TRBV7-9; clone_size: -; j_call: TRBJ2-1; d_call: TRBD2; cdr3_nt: TGTGCCAGCAGTTCACTGCCGGGACTAGCGGGACGCGATGAGCAGTTCTTC; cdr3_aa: CASSSLPGLAGRDEQFF
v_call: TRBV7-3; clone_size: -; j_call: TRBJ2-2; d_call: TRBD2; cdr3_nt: TGTGCCAGCAGCTTAATCGGGAGCGGGGGTAACACCGGGGAGCTGTTTTTT; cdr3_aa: CASSLIGSGGNTGELFF
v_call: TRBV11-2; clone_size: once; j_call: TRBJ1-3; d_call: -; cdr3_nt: TGTGCCAGCAGCCCTCCAAGTAGAAACACCATATATTTT; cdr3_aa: CASSPPSRNTIYF
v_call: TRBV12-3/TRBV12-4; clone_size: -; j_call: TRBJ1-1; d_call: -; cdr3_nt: TGTGCCACCAGGTTGGTTTCTTCGACTGAAGCTTTCTTT; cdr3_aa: CATRLVSSTEAFF
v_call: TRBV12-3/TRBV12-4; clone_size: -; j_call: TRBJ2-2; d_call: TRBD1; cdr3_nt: TGTGCCAACACAGGGGGCCGAACCGGGGAGCTGTTTTTT; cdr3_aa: CANTGGRTGELFF
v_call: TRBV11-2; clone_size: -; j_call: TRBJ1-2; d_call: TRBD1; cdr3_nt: TGTGCCAGCAGCTCAGAAGGAGGGGGCGTCTATGGCTACACCTTC; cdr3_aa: CASSSEGGGVYGYTF
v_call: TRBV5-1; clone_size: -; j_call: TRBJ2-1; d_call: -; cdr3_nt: TGCGCCAGCCTACGGGACTTTGGGGACTACAATGAGCAGTTCTTC; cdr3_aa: CASLRDFGDYNEQFF
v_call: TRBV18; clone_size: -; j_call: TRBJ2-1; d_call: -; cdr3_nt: TGTGCCAGCTCACCAAAACAGGGGACTGTCAGTGAGCAGTTCTTC; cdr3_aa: CASSPKQGTVSEQFF